These 21 T cell receptor beta chains were all obtained from the same sample, sequenced in a study of CD8 T cells in Susac syndrome. RNA amounts of 0.5 to 1 ug underwent reverse transcription with random hexamers. TCRdb reanalysed the immunoSEQ multiplex PCR reads using MiXCR and keeps one entry per CDR3 protein. Of some 150,000 distinct CDR3 sequences detected, roughly 95% appear once; the ten largest clones hold 0.14% to 0.15%. The specimen was CD8+ T cells from PBMCs. Receptor source: a human donor with multiple sclerosis.

The gene calls are TRBV12-3 or TRBV12-4 and TRBJ2-7; perhaps TRBD2 as D (5 bases). CDR3 size: 16 residues. V dropped 3 bases and J dropped 7 bases, with 22 bases sitting between them. The CDR3 spells CASSFLGSELMEEQYF. The CDR3 nucleotides read TGTGCCAGCAGTTTTCTTGGGAGCGAGCTAATGGAGGAGCAGTACTTC.

The chain joins TRBV5-1 to TRBJ1-2; possible D gene TRBD1, 6 bases. Looked up from germline, CDR1 is SGHRS and CDR2 is YFSETQ. The CDR3 totals 14 residues. V was cut by 1 base and J by 2 bases, with 9 bases left in between. CDR3 sequence (DNA): TGCGCCAGCAGCTTGTCAGGGGACAACTATGGCTACACCTTC. Its protein is CASSLSGDNYGYTF.

The chain carries TRBV25-1 and TRBJ1-2, with TRBD1 matching over 7 bases. The CDR3 is 13 residues long. V trimming: 10 bases; J trimming: 8 bases; junction bases outside the gene matches: 13. CDR1 is MGHDK, CDR2 SYGVNS, per germline. CDR3 coding DNA: TGTGCCATCCCCGAGGCCAGGGGGAGCGGCTACACCTTC. It encodes CAIPEARGSGYTF.

This clonotype has a handful of counts. The rearrangement uses TRBV29-1 and TRBJ1-3; D not certain. This CDR3 is 14 amino acids long. Germline V gene data show CDR1 as SQVTM and CDR2 as ANQGSEA. Trimming removed 0 bases from V and 0 bases from J, with 6 bases in between. CDR3 sequence (DNA): TGCAGCGTTGAAGAGGGTATCTCTGGAAACACCATATATTTT. It encodes CSVEEGISGNTIYF.

This clonotype was detected a few times. The chain joins TRBV30 to TRBJ1-1, with 8 bases that match TRBD1. CDR3 length equals 12 residues. Trimming removed 4 bases from V and 7 bases from J; junction bases left unmatched: 5. Germline V gene data show CDR1 as GTSNPN and CDR2 as SVGIG (reference sequence). The CDR3 sequence: CAWTRTGNEAFF. The CDR3 DNA sequence: TGTGCCTGGACCAGGACAGGGAATGAAGCTTTCTTT.

The chain recombines TRBV25-1 with TRBJ2-1; TRBD1 matches 8 bases. The CDR3 sequence is 14 residues long. V lost 5 bases and J lost 4; bases outside the gene matches: 4. Per the germline V gene, CDR1 is MGHDK and CDR2 is SYGVNS. CDR3 bases: TGTGCCAGCAGTCCAGGGGGCCTTTACAATGAGCAGTTCTTC. Translating gives CASSPGGLYNEQFF.

The chain is built from TRBV12-5 and TRBJ2-7; TRBD1 agrees at 7 bases. The germline CDR1 and CDR2 sequences are LGHNT and FRNRAP. Trimming cost V 1 base and J 6 bases; bases outside gene matches: 9. The CDR3 loop spans 15 amino acids. The CDR3 DNA is TGTGCTAGTGGTTTGGATCCGACAGGGCAGATCGAGCAGTACGTC. Amino acids: CASGLDPTGQIEQYV.

The V call is TRBV27, the J call TRBJ1-2; D may be TRBD1 (6 bases). Trimming cost V 5 bases and J 7 bases, with 23 bases left between them. The germline gives CDR1 MNHEY, CDR2 SMNVEV (reference sequence). The CDR3 is made up of 16 amino acids. In DNA form, the CDR3 reads TGTGCCAGCAGTCCAGCCGGGGCCAGGGGATCCAGTGGCTACACCTTC. Protein sequence: CASSPAGARGSSGYTF.

The chain joins TRBV19 to TRBJ2-1; D perhaps matches TRBD2 (5 bases). The length of the CDR3 is 15 residues. Trimming pared 5 bases from V and 4 bases from J, leaving 15 bases between. The V gene's germline CDR1 is LNHDA and CDR2 SQIVND (reference sequence). Here the CDR3 DNA reads TGTGCCAGTAGTTCCGGGCCTAGACTATACAATGAGCAGTTCTTC. It encodes CASSSGPRLYNEQFF.

The gene calls are TRBV30 and TRBJ1-1; no firm D call. Germline V CDR1 and CDR2: GTSNPN, SVGIG (reference sequence). The V end lost 0 bases, the J end lost 4 bases, and 6 bases lay between the germline ends. CDR3 length: 12 amino acids. CDR3 in DNA: TGTGCCTGGAGTGTAATGGCCACTGAAGCTTTCTTT. Translated: CAWSVMATEAFF. The whole variable domain, filled in from reference TRBV30 and TRBJ1-1, reads SQTIHQWPATLVQPVGSPLSLECTVEGTSNPNLYWYRQAAGRGLQLLFYSVGIGQISSEVPQNLSASRPQDRQFILSSKKLLLSDSGFYLCAWSVMATEAFFGQGTRLTVV.

This chain connects TRBV19 to TRBJ2-1; no reliable D call. The germline V gene encodes CDR1 LNHDA and CDR2 SQIVND (reference sequence). This CDR3 has 12 residues. V lost 3 bases and J 4 bases, leaving 4 bases between the germline ends. CDR3 loop: CASSIVYNEQFF. As DNA, the CDR3 is TGTGCCAGTAGTATTGTTTACAATGAGCAGTTCTTC. The full variable domain, its missing parts supplied by reference TRBV19 and TRBJ2-1, is DGGITQSPKYLFRKEGQNVTLSCEQNLNHDAMYWYRQDPGQGLRLIYYSQIVNDFQKGDIAEGYSVSREKKESFPLTVTSAQKNPTAFYLCASSIVYNEQFFGPGTRLTVL.

The table lists this clonotype with a count of one. This chain uses TRBV20-1 with TRBJ2-5, with 9 bases lining up with TRBD2. With 3 bases clipped from V and 4 bases from J, the junction kept 3 bases outside the gene matches. This CDR3 contains 13 residues. In germline, CDR1 is DFQATT, CDR2 SNEGSKA (reference sequence). For the CDR3, the DNA is TGCAGTGCTAGCCGCGGGGGGGCAGAGACCCAGTACTTC. Translating gives CSASRGGAETQYF.

The chain uses TRBV30 and TRBJ1-2, with D unresolved. In germline, CDR1 is GTSNPN, CDR2 SVGIG (reference sequence). CDR3 length: 11 amino acids. V was clipped by 3 bases and J by 8 bases, with 10 bases between them. The DNA for the CDR3 is TGTGCCTGGAGCGACACAGTCGGCTACACCTTC. Its protein is CAWSDTVGYTF.

This rearrangement joins TRBV27 to TRBJ2-6; D is possibly TRBD1 or TRBD2 (5 bases each). The CDR3 covers 20 residues. Trimming stripped 6 bases from V and 0 bases from J, with 24 bases between. Germline lookup yields CDR1 MNHEY and CDR2 SMNVEV (reference sequence). CDR3 sequence (DNA): TGTGCCAGCAGCCATAAACCCCCCGGGACCATAATCTCTGGGGCCAACGTCCTGACTTTC. It translates to CASSHKPPGTIISGANVLTF.

This rearrangement joins TRBV7-6 to TRBJ1-2; TRBD1 might be the D (5 bases). V gave up 6 bases and J gave up 4 bases, with 15 bases separating them. Germline CDR1 reads SGHVS; CDR2 reads FNYEAQ. The CDR3 is 14 residues long. The CDR3 bases are TGTGCCAGCAGTCCCGACGGGGGGTCCTATGGCTACACCTTC. This gives the protein CASSPDGGSYGYTF.

The count of this clonotype is one. This rearrangement joins TRBV9 to TRBJ1-1; D remains ambiguous. The germline V gene has CDR1 SGDLS and CDR2 YYNGEE. V lost 0 bases, J lost 2 bases, and 8 bases lay in between. The CDR3 extends over 14 amino acids. The CDR3 region is CASSVVDGNTEAFF. CDR3 DNA sequence: TGTGCCAGCAGCGTAGTAGACGGCAACACTGAAGCTTTCTTT.

The V call is TRBV5-6, the J call TRBJ2-7, with D perhaps matching TRBD1 (5 bases). Germline V gives CDR1 SGHDT, CDR2 YYEEEE. The V and J ends lost 4 bases and 6 bases respectively, with 14 bases between them. The CDR3 has 13 residues. CDR3: CASSLLGRVEQYV. The CDR3, as DNA: TGTGCCAGCAGCCTCCTGGGCAGGGTCGAGCAGTACGTC.

In this sample, this clonotype turned up once. V is TRBV12-5 and J is TRBJ2-7; the match to TRBD1 covers 10 bases. V gave up 7 bases and J gave up 4 bases; unmatched junction bases: 7. This CDR3 region has 14 residues. In germline, CDR1 is LGHNT, CDR2 FRNRAP. CDR3 DNA: TGTGCTAGTGCCCACGGGACAGGGGCGTACGAGCAGTACTTC. Translated, it gives CASAHGTGAYEQYF. Complete variable domain (other parts from reference TRBV12-5 and TRBJ2-7): DARVTQTPRHKVTEMGQEVTMRCQPILGHNTVFWYRQTMMQGLELLAYFRNRAPLDDSGMPKDRFSAEMPDATLATLKIQPSEPRDSAVYFCASAHGTGAYEQYFGPGTRLTVT.

The chain combines TRBV5-6 with TRBJ1-4; D not resolved. Deletions cut 2 bases from V and 7 bases from J, with 6 bases between. Germline assignment: CDR1 SGHDT and CDR2 YYEEEE. The CDR3 has 12 amino acids. In DNA form, the CDR3 reads TGTGCCAGCAGCTTAGGCGGTGAAAAACTGTTTTTT. Translated: CASSLGGEKLFF.

V usage is TRBV15 and J usage is TRBJ2-3; TRBD2 agrees at 9 bases. Germline assignment: CDR1 LNHNV and CDR2 YYDKDF (reference sequence). J gave up 7 bases and V 1 base, and 6 bases lay outside the gene matches. This CDR3 is 15 amino acids long. The CDR3 nucleotides are TGTGCCACCAGCAGAGGGCGGGGGGGACTGAATACGCAGTATTTT. It specifies CATSRGRGGLNTQYF.

The V gene is TRBV20-1, the J gene TRBJ1-1; D uncertain. The CDR3 is 14 amino acids. Per germline, CDR1 DFQATT and CDR2 SNEGSKA (reference sequence). V was pared by 6 bases and J by 1 base, with 15 bases between. Here the CDR3 DNA reads TGCAGTGCCTCCTCGAGGGCTAGGAACACTGAAGCTTTCTTT. Translated, it gives CSASSRARNTEAFF.